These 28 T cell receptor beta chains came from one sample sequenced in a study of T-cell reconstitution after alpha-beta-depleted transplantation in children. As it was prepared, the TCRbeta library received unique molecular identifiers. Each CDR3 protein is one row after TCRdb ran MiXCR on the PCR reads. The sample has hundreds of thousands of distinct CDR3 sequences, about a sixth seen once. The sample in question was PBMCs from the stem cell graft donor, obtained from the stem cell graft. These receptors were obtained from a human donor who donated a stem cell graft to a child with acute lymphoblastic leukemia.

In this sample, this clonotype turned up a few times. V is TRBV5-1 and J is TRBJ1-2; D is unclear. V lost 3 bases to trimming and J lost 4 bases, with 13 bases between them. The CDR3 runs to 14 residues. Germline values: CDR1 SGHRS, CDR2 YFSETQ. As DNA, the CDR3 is TGCGCCAGCAGCTCGTTGGACGGGTCCTATGGCTACACCTTC. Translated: CASSSLDGSYGYTF.

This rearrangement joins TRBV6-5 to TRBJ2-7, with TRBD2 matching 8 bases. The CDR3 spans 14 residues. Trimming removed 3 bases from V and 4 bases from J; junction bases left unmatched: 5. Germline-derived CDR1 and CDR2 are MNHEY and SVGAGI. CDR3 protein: CASSYTSGPYEQYF. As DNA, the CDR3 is TGTGCCAGCAGTTATACTAGCGGACCGTACGAGCAGTACTTC.

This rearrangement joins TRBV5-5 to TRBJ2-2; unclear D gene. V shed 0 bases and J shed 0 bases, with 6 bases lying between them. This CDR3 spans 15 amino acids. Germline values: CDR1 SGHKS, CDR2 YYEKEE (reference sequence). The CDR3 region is CASSLGPANTGELFF. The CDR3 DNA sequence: TGTGCCAGCAGCTTGGGTCCAGCGAACACCGGGGAGCTGTTTTTT.

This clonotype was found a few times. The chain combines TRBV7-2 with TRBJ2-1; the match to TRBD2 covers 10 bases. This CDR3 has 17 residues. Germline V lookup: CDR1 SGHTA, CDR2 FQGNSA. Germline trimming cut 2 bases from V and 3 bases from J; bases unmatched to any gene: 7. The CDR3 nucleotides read TGTGCCAGCAGCTTAATCGGTCTAGCGGGAGACTACAATGAGCAGTTCTTC. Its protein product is CASSLIGLAGDYNEQFF.

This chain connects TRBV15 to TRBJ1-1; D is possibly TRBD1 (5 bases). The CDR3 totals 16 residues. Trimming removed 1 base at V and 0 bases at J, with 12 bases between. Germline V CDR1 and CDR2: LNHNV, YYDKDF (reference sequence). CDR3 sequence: CATSRGGKTMNTEAFF. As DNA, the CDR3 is TGTGCCACCAGCAGAGGGGGGAAAACCATGAACACTGAAGCTTTCTTT.

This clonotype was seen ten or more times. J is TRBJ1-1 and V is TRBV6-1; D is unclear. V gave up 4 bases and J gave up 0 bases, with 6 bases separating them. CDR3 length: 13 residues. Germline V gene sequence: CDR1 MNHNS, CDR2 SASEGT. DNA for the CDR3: TGTGCCAGCAGTGGACCGATGAACACTGAAGCTTTCTTT. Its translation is CASSGPMNTEAFF.

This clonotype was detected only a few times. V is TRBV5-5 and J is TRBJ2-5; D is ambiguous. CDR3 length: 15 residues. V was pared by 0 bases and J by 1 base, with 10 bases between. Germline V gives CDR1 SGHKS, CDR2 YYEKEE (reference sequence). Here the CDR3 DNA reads TGTGCCAGCAGCTTGGCCGATCGACCCCAAGAGACCCAGTACTTC. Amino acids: CASSLADRPQETQYF.

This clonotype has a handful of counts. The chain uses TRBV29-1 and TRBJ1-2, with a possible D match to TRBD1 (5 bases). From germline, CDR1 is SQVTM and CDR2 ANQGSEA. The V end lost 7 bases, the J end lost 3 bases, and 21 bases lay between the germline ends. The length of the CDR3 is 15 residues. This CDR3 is CSAALDRDGDYGYTF. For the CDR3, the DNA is TGCAGCGCTGCCCTGGACCGGGACGGAGACTATGGCTACACCTTC.

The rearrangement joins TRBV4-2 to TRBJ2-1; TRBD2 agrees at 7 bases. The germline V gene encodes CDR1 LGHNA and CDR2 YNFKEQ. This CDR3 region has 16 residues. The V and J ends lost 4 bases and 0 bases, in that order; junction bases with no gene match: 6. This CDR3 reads CASSPSLADSYNEQFF. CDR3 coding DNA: TGTGCCAGCAGCCCATCCCTAGCGGACTCCTACAATGAGCAGTTCTTC.

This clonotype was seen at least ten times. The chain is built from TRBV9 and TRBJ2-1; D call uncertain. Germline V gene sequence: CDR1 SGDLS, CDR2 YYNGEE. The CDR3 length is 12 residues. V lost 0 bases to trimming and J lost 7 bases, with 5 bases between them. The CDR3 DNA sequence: TGTGCCAGCAGCGTAGCGGGTAATGAGCAGTTCTTC. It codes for CASSVAGNEQFF.

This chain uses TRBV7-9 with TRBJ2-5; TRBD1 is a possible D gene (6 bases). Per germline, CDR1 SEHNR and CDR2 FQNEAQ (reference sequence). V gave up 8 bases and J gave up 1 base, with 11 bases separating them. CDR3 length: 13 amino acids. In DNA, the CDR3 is TGTGCCAGCTTAAGGGGGATCCAAGAGACCCAGTACTTC. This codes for CASLRGIQETQYF.

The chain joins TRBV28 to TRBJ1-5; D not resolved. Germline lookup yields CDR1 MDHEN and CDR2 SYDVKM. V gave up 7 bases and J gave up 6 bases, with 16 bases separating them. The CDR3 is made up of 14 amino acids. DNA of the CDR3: TGTGCCAGCAAGCGGGAGGTGTCTGGTCAGCCCCAGCATTTT. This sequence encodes CASKREVSGQPQHF. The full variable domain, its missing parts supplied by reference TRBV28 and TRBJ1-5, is DVKVTQSSRYLVKRTGEKVFLECVQDMDHENMFWYRQDPGLGLRLIYFSYDVKMKEKGDIPEGYSVSREKKERFSLILESASTNQTSMYLCASKREVSGQPQHFGDGTRLSIL.

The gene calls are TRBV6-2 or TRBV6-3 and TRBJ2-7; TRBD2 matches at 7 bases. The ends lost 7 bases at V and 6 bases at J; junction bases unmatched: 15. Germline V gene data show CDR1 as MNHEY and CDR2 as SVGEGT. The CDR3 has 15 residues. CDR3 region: CASTSDGGSASEQYF. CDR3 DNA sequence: TGTGCCAGCACCTCAGATGGCGGGAGCGCTAGCGAGCAGTACTTC.

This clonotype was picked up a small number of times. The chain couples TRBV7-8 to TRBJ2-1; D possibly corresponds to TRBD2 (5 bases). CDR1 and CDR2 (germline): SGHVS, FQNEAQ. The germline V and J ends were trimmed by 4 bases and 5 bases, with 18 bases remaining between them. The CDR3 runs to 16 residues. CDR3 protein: CASSSRRSWRDNEQFF. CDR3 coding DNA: TGTGCCAGCAGCTCCCGGCGGAGTTGGCGGGACAATGAGCAGTTCTTC.

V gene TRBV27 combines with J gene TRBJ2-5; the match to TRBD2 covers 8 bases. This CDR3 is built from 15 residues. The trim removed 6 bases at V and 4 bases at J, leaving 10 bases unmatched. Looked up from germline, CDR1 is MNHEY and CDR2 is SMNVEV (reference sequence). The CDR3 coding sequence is TGTGCCAGCAGCACAGGACTAGCTGGAGTAGAGACCCAGTACTTC. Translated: CASSTGLAGVETQYF.

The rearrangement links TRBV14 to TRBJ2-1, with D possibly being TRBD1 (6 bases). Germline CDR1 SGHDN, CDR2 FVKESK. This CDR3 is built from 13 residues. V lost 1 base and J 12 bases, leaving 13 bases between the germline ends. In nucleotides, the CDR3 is TGTGCCAGCAGCCAAGGAGTCGGCAGGGGGCAGTTCTTC. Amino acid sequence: CASSQGVGRGQFF.

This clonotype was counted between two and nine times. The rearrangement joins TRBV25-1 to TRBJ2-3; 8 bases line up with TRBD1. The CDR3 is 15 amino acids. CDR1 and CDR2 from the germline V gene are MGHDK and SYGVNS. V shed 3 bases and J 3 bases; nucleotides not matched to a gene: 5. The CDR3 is CASSEDRDGTDTQYF. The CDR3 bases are TGTGCCAGCAGTGAGGACAGGGACGGGACAGATACGCAGTATTTT.

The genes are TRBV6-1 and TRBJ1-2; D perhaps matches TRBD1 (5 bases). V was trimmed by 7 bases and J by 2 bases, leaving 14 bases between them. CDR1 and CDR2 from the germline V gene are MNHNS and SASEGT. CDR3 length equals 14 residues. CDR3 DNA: TGTGCCAGCACCCCCGAGCAGGGCAACTATGGCTACACCTTC. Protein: CASTPEQGNYGYTF.

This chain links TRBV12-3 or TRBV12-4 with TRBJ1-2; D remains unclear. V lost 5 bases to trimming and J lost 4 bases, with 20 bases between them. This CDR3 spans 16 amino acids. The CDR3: CASSPSTTYSLYGYTF. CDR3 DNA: TGTGCCAGCAGTCCCTCGACCACTTACTCACTCTATGGCTACACCTTC.

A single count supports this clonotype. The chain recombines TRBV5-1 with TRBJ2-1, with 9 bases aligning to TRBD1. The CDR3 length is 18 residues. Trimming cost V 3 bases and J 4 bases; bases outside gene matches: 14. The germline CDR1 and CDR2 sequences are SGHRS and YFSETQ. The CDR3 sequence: CASSSLTDRGFAYNEQFF. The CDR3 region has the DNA TGCGCCAGCAGCTCCCTTACTGACAGGGGGTTCGCATACAATGAGCAGTTCTTC.

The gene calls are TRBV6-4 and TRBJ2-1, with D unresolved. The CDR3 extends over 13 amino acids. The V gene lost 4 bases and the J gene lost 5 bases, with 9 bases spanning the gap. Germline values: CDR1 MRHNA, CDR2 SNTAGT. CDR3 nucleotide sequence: TGTGCCAGCAGTGTAAACGACAACAATGAGCAGTTCTTC. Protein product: CASSVNDNNEQFF.

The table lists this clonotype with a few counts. Here the CDR3 reads CASSSGTTSNQPQHF. CDR3 bases: TGTGCCAGCAGCTCCGGGACAACTAGCAATCAGCCCCAGCATTTT. V usage is TRBV5-8 and J usage is TRBJ1-5; possible D gene TRBD1, 6 bases. The CDR3 has 15 residues. CDR1 and CDR2 (germline): SGHTS, YDEGEE. V lost 3 bases, J lost 0 bases, and 10 bases lay in between.

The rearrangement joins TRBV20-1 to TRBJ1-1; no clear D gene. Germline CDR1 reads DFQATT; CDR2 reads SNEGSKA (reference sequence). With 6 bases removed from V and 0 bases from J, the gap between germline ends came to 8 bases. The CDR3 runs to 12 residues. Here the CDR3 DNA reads TGCAGTGCAAGTCCCCTGAACACTGAAGCTTTCTTT. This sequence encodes CSASPLNTEAFF.

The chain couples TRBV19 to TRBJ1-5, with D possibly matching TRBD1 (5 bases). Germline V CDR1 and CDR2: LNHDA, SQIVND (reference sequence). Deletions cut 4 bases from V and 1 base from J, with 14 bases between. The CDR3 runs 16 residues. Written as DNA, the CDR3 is TGTGCCAGTAGTACGGCCTGGGGGGGGAGCAATCAGCCCCAGCATTTT. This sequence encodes CASSTAWGGSNQPQHF.

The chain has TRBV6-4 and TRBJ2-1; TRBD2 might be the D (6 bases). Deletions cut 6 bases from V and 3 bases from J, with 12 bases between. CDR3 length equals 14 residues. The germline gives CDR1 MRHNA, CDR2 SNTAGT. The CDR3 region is CASSAASDYNEQFF. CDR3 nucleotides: TGTGCCAGCAGCGCGGCTAGCGACTACAATGAGCAGTTCTTC.

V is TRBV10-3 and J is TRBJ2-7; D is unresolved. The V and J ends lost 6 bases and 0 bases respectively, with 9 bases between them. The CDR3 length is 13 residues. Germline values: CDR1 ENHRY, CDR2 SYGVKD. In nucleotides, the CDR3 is TGTGCCATCAGGATGGCCAGCTCCTACGAGCAGTACTTC. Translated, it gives CAIRMASSYEQYF.

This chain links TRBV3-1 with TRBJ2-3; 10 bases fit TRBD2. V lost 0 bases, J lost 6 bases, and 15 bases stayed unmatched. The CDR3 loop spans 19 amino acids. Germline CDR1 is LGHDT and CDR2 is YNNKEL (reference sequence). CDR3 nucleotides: TGTGCCAGCAGCCAAGACGGTATCCTAGCGGGAGCCCAGGAGGATACGCAGTATTTT. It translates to CASSQDGILAGAQEDTQYF.

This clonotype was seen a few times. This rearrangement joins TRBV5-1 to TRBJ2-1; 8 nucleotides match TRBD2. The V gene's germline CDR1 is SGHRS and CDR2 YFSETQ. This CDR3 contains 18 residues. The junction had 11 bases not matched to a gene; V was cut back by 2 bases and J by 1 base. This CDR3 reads CASSFDLAGLGSYNEQFF. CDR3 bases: TGCGCCAGCAGCTTTGATCTAGCGGGTCTGGGATCCTACAATGAGCAGTTCTTC.